This is a list of T cell receptor beta chains from one sample in a study of patients and donors after allogeneic stem cell transplantation. TCRdb reanalysed the RT-PCR reads using MiXCR and keeps one entry per CDR3 protein. This table has 2,500 or so distinct CDR3 sequences, roughly 16% appearing once. The sample comprised blood, either unsorted or a sorted T cell fraction (not recorded which). These receptors all stem from a human donor who was either an allogeneic HSCT recipient or a stem cell or donor lymphocyte infusion donor (not recorded which). It is not recorded whose cells these are; they may come from a transplant donor. Each CDR3 is given without its conserved first and last residue. The size field is filled for only some rows; it gives once, few, many or a size class.

size: NA; J: TRBJ2-7; V: TRBV29-1; CDR3: SVGQVSYEQY
size: NA; J: TRBJ1-1; V: TRBV2; CDR3: ASNGGEAF
size: NA; J: TRBJ2-3; V: TRBV7-2; CDR3: ATANGGTQY
size: NA; J: TRBJ2-7; V: TRBV12-3/TRBV12-4; CDR3: ASSSDSSYEQY
size: large; J: TRBJ1-2; V: TRBV6-2/TRBV6-3; CDR3: ASSPPGQRSGYT
size: medium-sized; J: TRBJ2-5; V: TRBV5-1; CDR3: ASSWRDSQETQY
size: NA; J: TRBJ2-1; V: TRBV20-1; CDR3: SAHREGQF
size: NA; J: TRBJ2-1; V: TRBV6-2/TRBV6-3; CDR3: ASKDRGLRANEQF
size: NA; J: TRBJ2-7; V: TRBV5-1; CDR3: ASGQGTYEQY
size: medium-sized; J: TRBJ2-7; V: TRBV5-1; CDR3: ASSLIEAGGPEQY
size: NA; J: TRBJ1-2; V: TRBV20-1; CDR3: SAQTGTNYGYT
size: NA; J: TRBJ1-2; V: TRBV10-3; CDR3: AISELGNPRGNRGYT
size: NA; J: TRBJ1-1; V: TRBV9; CDR3: ASSPGMPNTEAF
size: NA; J: TRBJ1-3; V: TRBV5-1; CDR3: ASWDSSGNTIY
size: large; J: TRBJ2-7; V: TRBV7-2; CDR3: ASSLVSGYEQY
size: medium-sized; J: TRBJ2-3; V: TRBV7-2; CDR3: ASSLAVGGADTQY
size: medium-sized; J: TRBJ1-2; V: TRBV12-3/TRBV12-4; CDR3: ASSPRRGGRIYGYT
size: medium-sized; J: TRBJ2-5; V: TRBV5-4; CDR3: ASSTRTELQETQY
size: NA; J: TRBJ1-1; V: TRBV14; CDR3: ASSQGTGTEAF
size: few; J: TRBJ1-3; V: TRBV6-5; CDR3: ASRTDRGSGNTIY
size: NA; J: TRBJ1-1; V: TRBV5-4; CDR3: ASSSERGSSSAF
size: large; J: TRBJ2-2; V: TRBV5-1; CDR3: ASSLQRNTGELF
size: medium-sized; J: TRBJ1-1; V: TRBV5-1; CDR3: ASSIQGNTEAF
size: few; J: TRBJ2-5; V: TRBV5-4; CDR3: ASSLAPQETQY
size: NA; J: TRBJ2-1; V: TRBV7-2; CDR3: ASSLGTGESEI
size: NA; J: TRBJ1-5; V: TRBV12-3/TRBV12-4; CDR3: ASSHDGHNQPQH
size: NA; J: TRBJ2-1; V: TRBV30; CDR3: AWSLGVGNEQF
size: few; J: TRBJ2-3; V: TRBV5-1; CDR3: ASSFNTASTDTQY
size: NA; J: TRBJ2-7; V: TRBV13; CDR3: ASSPRKVVGYEQY
size: NA; J: TRBJ2-1; V: TRBV5-1; CDR3: ASNRLAGVNEQF
size: NA; J: TRBJ2-7; V: TRBV19; CDR3: ASSMRDADEQY
size: few; J: TRBJ2-3; V: TRBV7-3; CDR3: ASSLVVTDTQY
size: medium-sized; J: TRBJ2-7; V: TRBV6-2/TRBV6-3; CDR3: ASSNLPAAGFYEQY
size: NA; J: TRBJ2-1; V: TRBV7-9; CDR3: ASSLYEQF
size: few; J: TRBJ2-1; V: TRBV20-1; CDR3: SASGANEQF
size: NA; J: TRBJ2-1; V: TRBV29-1; CDR3: SVVSGSSYNEQF
size: few; J: TRBJ2-6; V: TRBV5-6; CDR3: ASRKQQRNTGANVLT
size: NA; J: TRBJ1-4; V: TRBV5-6; CDR3: ASSQAGAEKLF
size: NA; J: TRBJ1-1; V: TRBV12-3/TRBV12-4; CDR3: ASSPRTGGGTEAF
size: NA; J: TRBJ1-1; V: TRBV20-1; CDR3: SAARTPMNTEAF
size: few; J: TRBJ2-3; V: TRBV20-1; CDR3: SASTLTSGKRDTQY
size: medium-sized; J: TRBJ2-5; V: TRBV7-2; CDR3: ASSTGWQETQY
size: large; J: TRBJ2-1; V: TRBV5-1; CDR3: ASRGLGLSNEQF
size: medium-sized; J: TRBJ1-5; V: TRBV12-3/TRBV12-4; CDR3: ASTRVGYNQPQH
size: NA; J: TRBJ1-1; V: TRBV4-3; CDR3: ASSQDQYTLAF
size: NA; J: TRBJ1-2; V: TRBV14; CDR3: ASSPDTYGYT
size: few; J: TRBJ2-1; V: TRBV5-1; CDR3: ASSFDNYNEQF
size: medium-sized; J: TRBJ2-1; V: TRBV20-1; CDR3: SARVYNEQF
size: NA; J: TRBJ1-1; V: TRBV5-1; CDR3: ASSFGMNTEAF
size: NA; J: TRBJ2-5; V: TRBV2; CDR3: ASSTIMGQETQY